The 19 T cell receptor beta chains below come from one sample, sequenced in a study of T cell repertoires in cytomegalovirus infection. These receptors have no identified antigens. MiXCR was run by TCRdb on the reads, yielding one entry per CDR3 protein. This sample has approximately 73,000 distinct CDR3 sequences, with 35% to 45% found just once. This material consisted of CD8+ T cells from cultured PBMCs, taken from culture after CMV antigen stimulation. Receptors originate from a human donor in good health (CMV status not recorded). Some clones in this sample may be carry-over from other donors' samples.

This chain uses TRBV6-1 with TRBJ2-3, with D perhaps matching TRBD1 or TRBD2 (6 bases each). V lost 4 bases and J lost 3, with 17 bases in between. This CDR3 is built from 16 residues. Germline V gene lookup returns CDR1 MNHNS and CDR2 SASEGT. CDR3 coding DNA: TGTGCCAGCAGTGGAATAAGGGGGGCTGTAACAGATACGCAGTATTTT. As protein: CASSGIRGAVTDTQYF.

The chain links TRBV6-2 or TRBV6-3 to TRBJ2-1, with TRBD1 matching over 8 bases. Trimming cost V 7 bases and J 2 bases; bases outside gene matches: 1. CDR1 and CDR2 from the germline V gene are MNHEY and SVGEGT. The CDR3 is 13 residues long. The CDR3 nucleotides read TGTGCCAGCACACAGGGGGCCTACAATGAGCAGTTCTTC. It codes for CASTQGAYNEQFF.

The sample holds a few counts of this clonotype. V is TRBV27 and J is TRBJ2-7, with D tentatively TRBD1 (5 bases). The V gene's germline CDR1 is MNHEY and CDR2 SMNVEV (reference sequence). The CDR3 covers 15 residues. V lost 0 bases, J lost 5 bases, and 14 bases lay in between. The CDR3 spells CASSLSWGGQNEQYF. In DNA, the CDR3 is TGTGCCAGCAGTTTATCGTGGGGCGGCCAGAACGAGCAGTACTTC.

This clonotype has a handful of counts. The chain combines TRBV7-8 with TRBJ1-1; TRBD1 matches at 7 bases. V shed 5 bases and J 10 bases; nucleotides not matched to a gene: 28. The V gene's germline CDR1 is SGHVS and CDR2 FQNEAQ. The CDR3 extends over 19 amino acids. The CDR3 loop is CASSQKGTPRDSRPGGAFF. DNA for the CDR3: TGTGCCAGCAGCCAGAAAGGTACACCCCGGGACAGCCGACCCGGGGGAGCTTTCTTT. Full variable domain (remainder filled in from reference TRBV7-8 and TRBJ1-1): GAGVSQSPRYKVAKRGQDVALRCDPISGHVSLFWYQQALGQGPEFLTYFQNEAQLDKSGLPSDRFFAERPEGSVSTLKIQRTQQEDSAVYLCASSQKGTPRDSRPGGAFFGQGTRLTVV.

The chain employs TRBV4-1 and TRBJ2-5, with TRBD1 identical over 7 bases. Germline CDR1 reads MGHRA; CDR2 reads YSYEKL. Trimming took 2 bases from V and 4 from J; bases not matched to a gene: 4. The CDR3 loop spans 14 amino acids. The CDR3 coding sequence is TGCGCCAGCAGCCAACCTACAGGGGTAGAGACCCAGTACTTC. It translates to CASSQPTGVETQYF.

This clonotype has a single count. This chain joins TRBV6-5 and TRBJ1-6; a weak D match, TRBD1 (6 bases). With 2 bases removed from V and 6 bases from J, the gap between germline ends came to 17 bases. The CDR3 has 17 amino acids. Germline assignment: CDR1 MNHEY and CDR2 SVGAGI. This chain's CDR3 is CASSYLAGVSSNSPLHF. The CDR3 region has the DNA TGTGCCAGCAGTTACCTCGCAGGGGTTAGTAGTAATTCACCCCTCCACTTT.

This clonotype is a singleton in its sample. In DNA, the CDR3 is TGTGCCAGCAGCCCCTCCCCCCTCCGGGACAGCAACACCGGGGAGCTGTTTTTT. It codes for CASSPSPLRDSNTGELFF. The chain joins TRBV6-2 or TRBV6-3 to TRBJ2-2; 7 bases map to TRBD1. Germline V gene lookup returns CDR1 MNHEY and CDR2 SVGEGT. Trimming at V came to 6 bases and at J to 2 bases, leaving 15 bases not matched to a gene. This CDR3 spans 18 amino acids.

This clonotype came up a few times. This chain uses TRBV5-6 with TRBJ2-7; D uncertain. Per germline, CDR1 SGHDT and CDR2 YYEEEE. CDR3 length: 15 amino acids. V was cut by 2 bases and J by 1 base, with 13 bases left in between. The CDR3 region is CASSFKGLPSYEQYF. CDR3 sequence (DNA): TGTGCCAGCAGCTTCAAGGGCCTACCTTCCTACGAGCAGTACTTC.

This chain connects TRBV15 to TRBJ1-1, with D uncertain. V dropped 0 bases and J dropped 1 base, with 6 bases sitting between them. Germline loops: CDR1 LNHNV, CDR2 YYDKDF (reference sequence). The CDR3 runs 14 residues. The CDR3 protein is CATSRDIGNTEAFF. For the CDR3, the DNA is TGTGCCACCAGCAGAGATATAGGGAACACTGAAGCTTTCTTT.

This clonotype was recorded many times. The chain has TRBV7-8 and TRBJ1-4; D possibly corresponds to TRBD1 (6 bases). CDR1 is SGHVS, CDR2 FQNEAQ, per germline. V was shortened by 4 bases and J by 0 bases, with 9 bases between the two germline ends. The CDR3 has 15 amino acids. The CDR3 protein is CASSSRQATNEKLFF. CDR3 DNA sequence: TGTGCCAGCAGCTCCAGACAGGCAACTAATGAAAAACTGTTTTTT. Looking up the rest from reference TRBV7-8 and TRBJ1-4 gives the full variable domain: GAGVSQSPRYKVAKRGQDVALRCDPISGHVSLFWYQQALGQGPEFLTYFQNEAQLDKSGLPSDRFFAERPEGSVSTLKIQRTQQEDSAVYLCASSSRQATNEKLFFGSGTQLSVL.

This clonotype was counted only a few times. This chain connects TRBV7-9 to TRBJ2-1; D gene ambiguous. The V gene's germline CDR1 is SEHNR and CDR2 FQNEAQ (reference sequence). V was pared by 5 bases and J by 0 bases, with 11 bases between. This CDR3 has 15 residues. The DNA of the CDR3 is TGTGCCAGCAGCCCCTCCCAGAGCTCCTACAATGAGCAGTTCTTC. It yields the protein CASSPSQSSYNEQFF.

The CDR3 is CASRRKRVGQETQYF. For the CDR3, the DNA is TGTGCCAGCAGAAGGAAGCGGGTTGGACAAGAGACCCAGTACTTC. V gene TRBV7-6 combines with J gene TRBJ2-5, with a tentative D call TRBD2 (6 bases). Trimming removed 6 bases from V and 2 bases from J, with 16 bases in between. The CDR3 totals 15 residues. Germline V CDR1 and CDR2: SGHVS, FNYEAQ.

The J gene is TRBJ2-5, the V gene TRBV20-1; TRBD2 agrees at 14 bases. V lost 3 bases to trimming and J lost 4 bases; unmatched junction nucleotides: 7. The CDR3 is 16 residues long. From germline, CDR1 is DFQATT and CDR2 SNEGSKA (reference sequence). CDR3 coding DNA: TGCAGTGCTAGGACTAGCGGGGGGGCCGAATCAGAGACCCAGTACTTC. Its translation is CSARTSGGAESETQYF.

This clonotype was detected a few times. The chain recombines TRBV12-3 or TRBV12-4 with TRBJ1-5; D is unclear. Trimming removed 5 bases from V and 0 bases from J, with 5 bases in between. The CDR3 spans 13 residues. The CDR3 DNA is TGTGCCAGCAGTCCGTATAGCAATCAGCCCCAGCATTTT. Its translation: CASSPYSNQPQHF.

The gene calls are TRBV5-6 and TRBJ1-1; TRBD1 matches 7 bases. CDR1 is SGHDT and CDR2 is YYEEEE in the germline V gene. V gave up 0 bases and J gave up 2 bases; unmatched junction bases: 4. CDR3 length equals 15 residues. The CDR3 nucleotides read TGTGCCAGCAGCTTGGGCGCAGGGGGAAACACTGAAGCTTTCTTT. Translating it yields CASSLGAGGNTEAFF.

This clonotype was seen once. The chain has TRBV6-6 and TRBJ2-2; TRBD1 or TRBD2 may be the D gene (5 bases each). Trimming pared 0 bases from V and 0 bases from J, leaving 14 bases between. Germline CDR1 and CDR2: MNHNY and SVGAGI (reference sequence). The CDR3 spans 18 residues. The CDR3 protein is CASSYSSLGTTNTGELFF. The DNA for the CDR3 is TGTGCCAGCAGTTACTCGAGTCTGGGGACGACGAACACCGGGGAGCTGTTTTTT.

The genes are TRBV7-6 and TRBJ2-2, with D perhaps matching TRBD1 (6 bases). The length of the CDR3 is 15 residues. Germline V gives CDR1 SGHVS, CDR2 FNYEAQ. V was shortened by 3 bases and J by 6 bases, with 14 bases between the two germline ends. CDR3 DNA: TGTGCCAGCAGCTTGGGCAGGGGTTCCCCCGGGGAGCTGTTTTTT. Translation gives CASSLGRGSPGELFF. The full variable domain, rest sourced from reference TRBV7-6 and TRBJ2-2, is GAGVSQSPRYKVTKRGQDVALRCDPISGHVSLYWYRQALGQGPEFLTYFNYEAQQDKSGLPNDRFSAERPEGSISTLTIQRTEQRDSAMYRCASSLGRGSPGELFFGEGSRLTVL.

The rearrangement links TRBV13 to TRBJ2-1, with D unresolved. V shed 6 bases and J shed 6 bases, with 27 bases lying between them. CDR1 is PRHDT, CDR2 FYEKMQ, per germline (reference sequence). The CDR3 runs 18 residues. The CDR3 reads CASSTFEGTTKDPNEQFF. The DNA for the CDR3 is TGTGCCAGCAGTACCTTTGAAGGAACAACAAAAGACCCCAATGAGCAGTTCTTC.

The CDR3 here is CASSRGYEQYF. CDR3 sequence (DNA): TGTGCCAGCAGCCGCGGTTACGAGCAGTACTTC. This chain uses TRBV7-9 with TRBJ2-7; no clear D. This CDR3 region has 11 residues. Germline lookup yields CDR1 SEHNR and CDR2 FQNEAQ (reference sequence). Trimming took off 5 bases at V and 4 bases at J, with 6 bases between the two ends.